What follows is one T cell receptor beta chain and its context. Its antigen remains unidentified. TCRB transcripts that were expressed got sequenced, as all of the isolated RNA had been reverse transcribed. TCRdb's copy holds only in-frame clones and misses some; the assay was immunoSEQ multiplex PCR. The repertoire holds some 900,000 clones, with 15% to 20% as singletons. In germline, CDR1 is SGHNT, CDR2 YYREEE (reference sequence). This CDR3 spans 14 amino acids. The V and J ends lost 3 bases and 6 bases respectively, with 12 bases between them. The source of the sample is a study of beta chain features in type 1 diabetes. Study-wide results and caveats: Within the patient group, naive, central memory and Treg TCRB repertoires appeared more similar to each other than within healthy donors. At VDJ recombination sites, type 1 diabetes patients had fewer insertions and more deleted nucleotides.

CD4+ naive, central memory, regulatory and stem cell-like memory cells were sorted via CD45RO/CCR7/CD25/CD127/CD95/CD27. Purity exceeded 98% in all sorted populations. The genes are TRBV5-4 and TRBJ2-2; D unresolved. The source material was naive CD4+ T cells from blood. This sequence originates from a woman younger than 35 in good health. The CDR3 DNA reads TGTGCCAGCAGCTCCCTCGAAAGGTCCGGGGAGCTGTTTTTT. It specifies CASSSLERSGELFF. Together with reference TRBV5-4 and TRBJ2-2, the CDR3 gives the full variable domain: ETGVTQSPTHLIKTRGQQVTLRCSSQSGHNTVSWYQQALGQGPQFIFQYYREEENGRGNFPPRFSGLQFPNYSSELNVNALELDDSALYLCASSSLERSGELFFGEGSRLTVL.